The rows below give T cell receptor beta chains drawn from one sample of a study of Ad26.COV2.S vaccination and SARS-CoV-2 variants. Sequenced by immunoSEQ multiplex PCR; TCRdb stores in-frame clones only, minus some. The data hold about 350,000 clones, with 90% to 95% observed a single time. Sequences were derived from peripheral blood, sampled after recovery from COVID-19. These receptors all stem from a human donor who had recovered from COVID-19. The CDR3 runs from the conserved cysteine through the conserved F or W. The D gene is left open where the match is weak.

J,D,V,length,CDR3,DNA
TRBJ2-5,NA,TRBV10-3,12,CAIGQRQETQYF,TGTGCCATAGGACAGCGCCAAGAGACCCAGTACTTC
TRBJ1-2,NA,TRBV29-1,12,CSVEPDNYGYTF,TGCAGCGTTGAACCGGATAACTATGGCTACACCTTC
TRBJ2-1,NA,TRBV7-8,15,CASSLVGGPYNEQFF,TGTGCCAGCAGCTTAGTCGGGGGACCCTACAATGAGCAGTTCTTC
TRBJ2-1,TRBD2,TRBV19,16,CASSIPGASGNNEQFF,TGTGCCAGTAGTATCCCAGGAGCTAGCGGGAACAATGAGCAGTTCTTC
TRBJ1-2,TRBD1,TRBV19,13,CASHQGAQSGYTF,TGTGCCAGTCATCAGGGGGCGCAGAGTGGCTACACCTTC
TRBJ1-1,TRBD1,TRBV6-2/TRBV6-3,16,CASSDYRGTMNTEAFF,TGTGCCAGCAGTGACTACAGGGGCACCATGAACACTGAAGCTTTCTTT
TRBJ2-1,NA,TRBV5-6,12,CASSPRVNEQFF,TGTGCCAGCAGCCCCAGGGTAAATGAGCAGTTCTTC
TRBJ2-1,NA,TRBV5-1,15,CASSYSGPYYNEQFF,TGCGCCAGCAGCTATTCGGGCCCTTACTACAATGAGCAGTTCTTC
TRBJ2-7,NA,TRBV29-1,12,CSVERGSYEQYF,TGCAGCGTTGAGCGCGGCTCCTACGAGCAGTACTTC
TRBJ2-2,NA,TRBV6-2/TRBV6-3,18,CASSYSIIRQGLTGELFF,TGTGCCAGCAGTTACTCGATAATCCGGCAGGGCCTCACCGGGGAGCTGTTTTTT
TRBJ1-1,NA,TRBV5-1,11,CASSLESEAFF,TGCGCCAGCAGCTTGGAATCGGAAGCTTTCTTT
TRBJ1-2,NA,TRBV5-6,13,CASSLEQHYGYTF,TGTGCCAGCAGCTTGGAACAGCACTATGGCTACACCTTC
TRBJ1-2,NA,TRBV9,12,CASGAVNYGYTF,TGTGCCAGCGGGGCGGTTAACTATGGCTACACCTTC
TRBJ2-5,NA,TRBV18,13,CASSPPTEETQYF,TGTGCCAGCTCACCACCGACAGAAGAGACCCAGTACTTC
TRBJ1-2,TRBD1,TRBV9,16,CASSVGLSGQGYGYTF,TGTGCCAGCAGCGTAGGCCTCAGTGGACAGGGGTACGGCTACACCTTC
TRBJ2-5,NA,TRBV5-4,14,CASSLGQKQETQYF,TGTGCCAGCAGCTTGGGACAGAAGCAAGAGACCCAGTACTTC
TRBJ2-4,TRBD2,TRBV18,16,CASSPPSGGVKNIQYF,TGTGCCAGCTCACCACCATCCGGGGGGGTCAAAAACATTCAGTACTTC
TRBJ2-5,NA,TRBV18,14,CASSPAAPQETQYF,TGTGCCAGCTCACCGGCAGCCCCACAAGAGACCCAGTACTTC
TRBJ1-2,NA,TRBV12-3/TRBV12-4,13,CASSLAPTSGYTF,TGTGCCAGCAGTTTAGCGCCTACGTCTGGCTACACCTTC
TRBJ1-6,NA,TRBV5-1,16,CASSLGGASYNSPLHF,TGCGCCAGCAGCTTGGGGGGTGCCTCCTATAATTCACCCCTCCACTTT
TRBJ2-7,TRBD1,TRBV7-9,14,CASSPTTGTYEQYF,TGTGCCAGCAGCCCGACGACAGGGACCTACGAGCAGTACTTC
TRBJ2-6,NA,TRBV9,16,CASSVRGDTGANVLTF,TGTGCCAGCAGCGTCCGAGGGGATACTGGGGCCAACGTCCTGACTTTC
TRBJ2-1,NA,TRBV9,16,CASSVGPSGFRDEQFF,TGTGCCAGCAGCGTAGGCCCCTCCGGGTTCCGGGATGAGCAGTTCTTC
TRBJ2-5,NA,TRBV6-5,13,CASSSPARETQYF,TGTGCCAGCAGTTCCCCCGCCCGCGAGACCCAGTACTTC